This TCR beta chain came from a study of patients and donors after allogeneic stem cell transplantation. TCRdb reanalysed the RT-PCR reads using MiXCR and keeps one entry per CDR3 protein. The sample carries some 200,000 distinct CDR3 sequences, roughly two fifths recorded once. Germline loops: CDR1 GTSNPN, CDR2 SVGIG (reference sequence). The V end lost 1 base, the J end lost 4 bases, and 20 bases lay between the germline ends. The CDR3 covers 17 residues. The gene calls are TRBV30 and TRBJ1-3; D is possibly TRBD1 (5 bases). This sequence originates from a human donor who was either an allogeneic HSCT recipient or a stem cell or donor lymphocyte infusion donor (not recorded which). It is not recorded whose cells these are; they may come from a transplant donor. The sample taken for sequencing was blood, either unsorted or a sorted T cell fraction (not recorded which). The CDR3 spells CAWSDSRDHQGGNTIYF. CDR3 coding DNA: TGTGCCTGGAGTGATTCAAGGGACCATCAGGGAGGAAACACCATATATTTT.